A selection of T cell receptor beta chains follows, all from one sample in a study of PD-L1 blockade in urothelial cancer. Clones were sequenced by immunoSEQ multiplex PCR, and TCRdb holds only the in-frame ones, with some missing. The sample contains 85,000 to 90,000 clones, about 89% of which appear only once. This specimen consisted of PBMCs, obtained around atezolizumab (anti-PD-L1) treatment. The receptors were sampled from a woman aged 80 or over with urothelial cancer. Both conserved end residues are part of each CDR3. A D gene is named only where the DNA matches it firmly. For some rows the clone size is stated as once, few or many, or as a class when expanded; others skip it.

v_call	clone_size	d_call	j_call	cdr3_nt	cdr3_aa
TRBV5-4	once	TRBD1	TRBJ1-4	TGTGCCAGCGGGACAGCAACTAATGAAAAACTGTTTTTT	CASGTATNEKLFF
TRBV4-2	.	.	TRBJ1-2	TGTGCCAGCAGCCAAGATGGGACAAGAGTTAACTATGGCTACACCTTC	CASSQDGTRVNYGYTF
TRBV7-3	.	TRBD2	TRBJ2-5	TGTGCCAGCAGCTTAGCCCTAGCGGGCGGGACCCAGTACTTC	CASSLALAGGTQYF
TRBV25-1	.	.	TRBJ1-5	TGTGCCAGCAGCCAAACAGGCAGCAATCAGCCCCAGCATTTT	CASSQTGSNQPQHF
TRBV5-6	.	TRBD2	TRBJ2-3	TGTGCCAGCAGCTTGTACAGAGGACTAGCGGCCACAGATACGCAGTATTTT	CASSLYRGLAATDTQYF
TRBV5-1	.	TRBD2	TRBJ2-1	TGCGCCAGCAGCTCTGGACTAGCGGGAGATCGCTACAATGAGCAGTTCTTC	CASSSGLAGDRYNEQFF
TRBV30	.	TRBD2	TRBJ2-7	TGTGCCTGGGGGGCGGGAGGGCCGGTGGGAGAGCAGTACTTC	CAWGAGGPVGEQYF
TRBV2	.	TRBD1	TRBJ2-2	TGTGCCAGCAGGAGGGACAGGGCCACCGGGGAGCTGTTTTTT	CASRRDRATGELFF
TRBV15	once	.	TRBJ1-4	TGTGCCACCAGCATAAGAGTTGTCCTGGGACAAGCTAATGAAAAACTGTTTTTT	CATSIRVVLGQANEKLFF
TRBV2	.	TRBD1	TRBJ2-3	TGTGCCAGCTCGGGACAGCGCACAGATACGCAGTATTTT	CASSGQRTDTQYF
TRBV5-6	.	TRBD1	TRBJ1-2	TGTGCCAGCAGCCCCGGGACAGGGGGCTATGGCTACACCTTC	CASSPGTGGYGYTF
TRBV10-2	.	TRBD1	TRBJ1-1	TGCGCCAGCAGTGAGCCCGGGACAGGGCGGACTGAAGCTTTCTTT	CASSEPGTGRTEAFF
TRBV9	.	.	TRBJ2-5	TGTGCCAGCAGCGTAGGGGCAGGGGCCCAGTACTTC	CASSVGAGAQYF
TRBV27	.	.	TRBJ2-7	TGTGCCAGCAGTTTTGGACCCTCCCTAGCGAGAGAGCAGTACTTC	CASSFGPSLAREQYF
TRBV2	once	TRBD2	TRBJ2-5	TGTGCCAGCAGGCGACTAGCGGGAGTAGTCCAGCAAGAGACCCAGTACTTC	CASRRLAGVVQQETQYF
TRBV5-1	.	.	TRBJ1-2	TGCGCCAGCAGCCCCTACAGGGATGACTATGGCTACACCTTC	CASSPYRDDYGYTF
TRBV7-2	.	.	TRBJ1-1	TGTGCCAGCAGCCCCCTCCTGGCAGGGGCCACTGAAGCTTTCTTT	CASSPLLAGATEAFF
TRBV11-2	.	.	TRBJ2-3	TGTGCCAGCAGCTTAGGGAACGCGGGCACAGATACGCAGTATTTT	CASSLGNAGTDTQYF
TRBV19	.	TRBD1	TRBJ2-2	TGTGCCAGTAGTACAGGACAGGGGGTGGAAACCGGGGAGCTGTTTTTT	CASSTGQGVETGELFF
TRBV2	.	TRBD1	TRBJ1-5	TGTGCCAGCAGGGGGGACAGGGGAAGCAATCAGCCCCAGCATTTT	CASRGDRGSNQPQHF
TRBV5-1	.	.	TRBJ1-2	TGCGCCAGCAGCTTGGTTGGACACCAACCCGGAGATGGCTACACCTTC	CASSLVGHQPGDGYTF
TRBV2	.	TRBD2	TRBJ2-5	TGTGCCAGCGATCAACTAGCGGGAAGAGAGACCCAGTACTTC	CASDQLAGRETQYF
TRBV19	.	.	TRBJ1-5	TGTGCCAGTAGTATCAACAGGGATCGCAATCAGCCCCAGCATTTT	CASSINRDRNQPQHF
TRBV18	.	TRBD2	TRBJ2-7	TGTGCCAGCTCACCGGGACTAGCTTATAGTTTTTACGAGCAGTACTTC	CASSPGLAYSFYEQYF
TRBV28	once	.	TRBJ1-2	TGTGCCAGCAGTTTTGTGGGTCAGGCCGATGGCTACACCTTC	CASSFVGQADGYTF
TRBV5-6	.	.	TRBJ2-7	TGTGCCAGCAGCTCCAGCTCCTACGAGCAGTACTTC	CASSSSSYEQYF